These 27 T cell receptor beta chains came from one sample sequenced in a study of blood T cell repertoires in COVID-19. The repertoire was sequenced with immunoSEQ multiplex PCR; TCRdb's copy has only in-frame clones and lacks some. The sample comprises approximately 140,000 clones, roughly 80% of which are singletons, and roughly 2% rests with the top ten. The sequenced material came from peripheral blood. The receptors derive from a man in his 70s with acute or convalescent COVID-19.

The CDR3 spells CASSQGLAVGRETQYF. The CDR3 DNA follows: TGTGCCAGCAGTCAGGGACTAGCGGTAGGCCGGGAGACCCAGTACTTC. This chain joins TRBV2 and TRBJ2-5, with 11 bases that match TRBD2. The CDR3 is made up of 16 amino acids. Germline CDR1 SNHLY, CDR2 FYNNEI. After removal of 5 bases from V and 5 bases from J, the junction contained 10 bases not matched to a gene.

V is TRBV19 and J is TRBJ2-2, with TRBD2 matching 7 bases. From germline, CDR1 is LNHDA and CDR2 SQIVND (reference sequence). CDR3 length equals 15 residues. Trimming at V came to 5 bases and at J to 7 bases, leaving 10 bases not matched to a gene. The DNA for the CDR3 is TGTGCCAGTAGTGGGGACTACCCGAGAGGCGGGGAGCTGTTTTTT. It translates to CASSGDYPRGGELFF.

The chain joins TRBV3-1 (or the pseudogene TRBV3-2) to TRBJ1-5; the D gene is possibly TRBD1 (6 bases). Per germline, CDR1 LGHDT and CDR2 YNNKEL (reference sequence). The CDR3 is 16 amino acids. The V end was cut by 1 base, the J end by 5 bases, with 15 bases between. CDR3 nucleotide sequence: TGTGCCAGCAGCCAAGGTTTAGGGCAGGGGCATCAGCCCCAGCATTTT. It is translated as CASSQGLGQGHQPQHF.

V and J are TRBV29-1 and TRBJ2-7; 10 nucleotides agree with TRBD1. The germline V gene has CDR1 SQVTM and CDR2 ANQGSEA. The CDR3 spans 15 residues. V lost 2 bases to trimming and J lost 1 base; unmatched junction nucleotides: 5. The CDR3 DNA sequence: TGCAGCGTTGAAATTCGGACAGGGGGTTCCTACGAGCAGTACTTC. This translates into CSVEIRTGGSYEQYF.

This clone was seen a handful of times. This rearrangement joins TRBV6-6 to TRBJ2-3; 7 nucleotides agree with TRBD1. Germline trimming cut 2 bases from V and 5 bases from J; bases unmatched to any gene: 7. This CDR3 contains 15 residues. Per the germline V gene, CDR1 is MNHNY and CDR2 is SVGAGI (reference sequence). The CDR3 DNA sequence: TGTGCCAGCAGTTACGAGGACAGGTCTATAGATACGCAGTATTTT. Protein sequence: CASSYEDRSIDTQYF.

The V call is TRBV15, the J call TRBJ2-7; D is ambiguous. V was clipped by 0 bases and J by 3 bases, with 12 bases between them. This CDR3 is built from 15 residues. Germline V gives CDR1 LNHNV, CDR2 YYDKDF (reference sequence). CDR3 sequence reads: CATSRDSDTFYEQYF. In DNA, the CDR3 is TGTGCCACCAGCAGAGATTCCGACACCTTCTACGAGCAGTACTTC.

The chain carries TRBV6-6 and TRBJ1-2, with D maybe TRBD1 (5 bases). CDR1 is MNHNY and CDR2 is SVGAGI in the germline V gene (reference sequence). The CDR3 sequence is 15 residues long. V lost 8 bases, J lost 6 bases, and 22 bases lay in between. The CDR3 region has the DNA TGTGCCAGCGGGGCTGGGGAGGGGACCGCGAATGGCTACACCTTC. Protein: CASGAGEGTANGYTF.

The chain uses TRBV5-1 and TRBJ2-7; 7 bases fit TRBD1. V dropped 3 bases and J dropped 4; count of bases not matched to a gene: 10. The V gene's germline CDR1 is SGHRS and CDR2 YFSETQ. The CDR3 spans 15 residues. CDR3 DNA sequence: TGCGCCAGCAGCTACCAAAATGACAGGGTTTACGAGCAGTACTTC. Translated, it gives CASSYQNDRVYEQYF.

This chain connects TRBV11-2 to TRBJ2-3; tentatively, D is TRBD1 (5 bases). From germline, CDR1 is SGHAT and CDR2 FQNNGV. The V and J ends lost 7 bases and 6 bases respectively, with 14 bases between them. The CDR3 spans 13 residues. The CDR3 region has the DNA TGTGCCAGCATCTGGGGCCCCGGGGATACGCAGTATTTT. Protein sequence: CASIWGPGDTQYF.

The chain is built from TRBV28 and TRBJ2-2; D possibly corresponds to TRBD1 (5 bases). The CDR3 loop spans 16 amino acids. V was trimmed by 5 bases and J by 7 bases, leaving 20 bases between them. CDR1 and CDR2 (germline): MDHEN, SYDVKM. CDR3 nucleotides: TGTGCCAGCAGTAGCCCCCCCGGTAGGGGTCACGGGGAGCTGTTTTTT. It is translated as CASSSPPGRGHGELFF.

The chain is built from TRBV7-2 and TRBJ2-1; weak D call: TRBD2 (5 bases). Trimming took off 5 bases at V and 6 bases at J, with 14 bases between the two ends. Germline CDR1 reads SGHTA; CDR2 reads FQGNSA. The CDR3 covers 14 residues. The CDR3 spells CASSPREFVNEQFF. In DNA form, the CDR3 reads TGTGCCAGCAGCCCTAGGGAGTTCGTCAATGAGCAGTTCTTC.

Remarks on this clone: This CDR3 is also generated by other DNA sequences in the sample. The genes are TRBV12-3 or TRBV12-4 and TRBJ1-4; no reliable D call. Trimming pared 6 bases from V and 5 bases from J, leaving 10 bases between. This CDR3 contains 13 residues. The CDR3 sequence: CASRTGENEKLFF. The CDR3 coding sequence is TGTGCCAGCAGAACCGGGGAGAATGAAAAACTGTTTTTT.

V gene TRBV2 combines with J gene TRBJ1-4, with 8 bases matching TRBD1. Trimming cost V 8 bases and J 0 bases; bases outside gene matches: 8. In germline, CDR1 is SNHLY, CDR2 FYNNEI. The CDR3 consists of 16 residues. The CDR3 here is CASERTGTATNEKLFF. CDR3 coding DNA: TGTGCCAGCGAGAGGACAGGGACTGCAACTAATGAAAAACTGTTTTTT.

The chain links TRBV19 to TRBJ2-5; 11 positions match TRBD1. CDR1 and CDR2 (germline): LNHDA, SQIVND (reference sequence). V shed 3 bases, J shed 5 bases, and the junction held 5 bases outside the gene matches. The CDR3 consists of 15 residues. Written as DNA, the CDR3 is TGTGCCAGTAGTATCGGACAGGGGGCTGGCGAGACCCAGTACTTC. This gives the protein CASSIGQGAGETQYF.

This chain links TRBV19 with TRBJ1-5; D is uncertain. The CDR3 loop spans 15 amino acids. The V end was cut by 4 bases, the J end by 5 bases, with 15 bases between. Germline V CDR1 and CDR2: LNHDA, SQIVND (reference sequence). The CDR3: CASSSRGPADQPQHF. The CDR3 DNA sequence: TGTGCCAGTAGTAGCCGAGGCCCCGCTGATCAGCCCCAGCATTTT.

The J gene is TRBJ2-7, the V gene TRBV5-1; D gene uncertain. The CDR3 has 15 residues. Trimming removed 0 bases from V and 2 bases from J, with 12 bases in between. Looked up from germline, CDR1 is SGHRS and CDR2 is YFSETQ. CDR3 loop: CASSLELQFPYEQYF. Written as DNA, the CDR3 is TGCGCCAGCAGCTTGGAATTACAGTTTCCCTACGAGCAGTACTTC.

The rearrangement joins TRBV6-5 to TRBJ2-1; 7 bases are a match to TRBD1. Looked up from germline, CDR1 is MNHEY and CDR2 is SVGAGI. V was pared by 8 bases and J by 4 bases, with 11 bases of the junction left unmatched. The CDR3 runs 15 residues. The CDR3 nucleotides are TGTGCCAGCTTTCATCCGGGACAGCTTTACAATGAGCAGTTCTTC. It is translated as CASFHPGQLYNEQFF.

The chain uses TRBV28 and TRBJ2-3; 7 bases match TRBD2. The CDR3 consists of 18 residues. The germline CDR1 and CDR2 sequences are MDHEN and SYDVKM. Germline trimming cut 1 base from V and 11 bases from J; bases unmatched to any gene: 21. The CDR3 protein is CASSLSPLGAGLAVGQYF. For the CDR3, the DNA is TGTGCCAGCAGTTTATCCCCCTTGGGAGCGGGTCTAGCGGTGGGGCAGTATTTT. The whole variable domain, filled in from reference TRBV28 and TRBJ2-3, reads DVKVTQSSRYLVKRTGEKVFLECVQDMDHENMFWYRQDPGLGLRLIYFSYDVKMKEKGDIPEGYSVSREKKERFSLILESASTNQTSMYLCASSLSPLGAGLAVGQYFGPGTRLTVL.

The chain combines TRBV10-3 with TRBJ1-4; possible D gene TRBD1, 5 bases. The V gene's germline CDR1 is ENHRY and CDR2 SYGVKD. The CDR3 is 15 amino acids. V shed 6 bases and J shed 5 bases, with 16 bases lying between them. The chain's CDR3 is CAISSGFRKNEKLFF. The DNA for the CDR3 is TGTGCCATCAGCTCAGGGTTCCGGAAAAATGAAAAACTGTTTTTT.

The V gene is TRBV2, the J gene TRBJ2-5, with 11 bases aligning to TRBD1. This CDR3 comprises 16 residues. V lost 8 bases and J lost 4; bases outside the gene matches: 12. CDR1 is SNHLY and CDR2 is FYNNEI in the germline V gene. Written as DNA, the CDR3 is TGTGCCAGCTGTTCCAGCCCCGGGACAGGGGGAGAGACCCAGTACTTC. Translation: CASCSSPGTGGETQYF.

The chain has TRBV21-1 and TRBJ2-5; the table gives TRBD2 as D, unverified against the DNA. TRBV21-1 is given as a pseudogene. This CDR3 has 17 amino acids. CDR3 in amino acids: CASSKARGGGMQETQYF. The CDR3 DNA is TGTGCCAGCAGCAAAGCCCGGGGGGGCGGAATGCAAGAGACCCAGTACTTC.

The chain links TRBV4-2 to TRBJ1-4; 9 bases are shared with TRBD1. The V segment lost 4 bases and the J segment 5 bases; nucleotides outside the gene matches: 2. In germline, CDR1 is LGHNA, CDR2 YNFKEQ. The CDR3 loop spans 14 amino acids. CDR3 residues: CASSRGQGNEKLFF. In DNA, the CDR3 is TGTGCCAGCAGCCGGGGACAGGGAAATGAAAAACTGTTTTTT.

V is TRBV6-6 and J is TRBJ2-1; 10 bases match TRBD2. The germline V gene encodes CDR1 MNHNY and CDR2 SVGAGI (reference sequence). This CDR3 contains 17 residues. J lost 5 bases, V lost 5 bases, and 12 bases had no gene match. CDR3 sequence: CASSLLGSGGPNNEQFF. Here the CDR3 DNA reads TGTGCCAGCAGTCTGCTGGGTAGCGGGGGGCCGAACAATGAGCAGTTCTTC.

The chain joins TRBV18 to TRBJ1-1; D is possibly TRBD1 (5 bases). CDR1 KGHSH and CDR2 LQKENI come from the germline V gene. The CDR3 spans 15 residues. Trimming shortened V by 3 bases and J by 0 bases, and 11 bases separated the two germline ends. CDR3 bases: TGTGCCAGCTCACCGCCCGGGGGGATGAACACTGAAGCTTTCTTT. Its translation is CASSPPGGMNTEAFF.

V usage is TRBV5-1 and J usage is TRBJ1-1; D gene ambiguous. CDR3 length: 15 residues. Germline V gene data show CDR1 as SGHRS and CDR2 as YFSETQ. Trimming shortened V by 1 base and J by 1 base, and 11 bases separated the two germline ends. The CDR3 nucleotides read TGCGCCAGCAGCTTGTTCGACTCGACGAACACTGAAGCTTTCTTT. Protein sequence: CASSLFDSTNTEAFF.

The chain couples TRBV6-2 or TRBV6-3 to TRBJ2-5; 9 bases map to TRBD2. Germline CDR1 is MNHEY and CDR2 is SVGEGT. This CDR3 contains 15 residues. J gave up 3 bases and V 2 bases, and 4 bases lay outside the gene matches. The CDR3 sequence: CASSYAGGPKETQYF. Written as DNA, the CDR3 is TGTGCCAGCAGTTACGCGGGGGGGCCTAAAGAGACCCAGTACTTC.

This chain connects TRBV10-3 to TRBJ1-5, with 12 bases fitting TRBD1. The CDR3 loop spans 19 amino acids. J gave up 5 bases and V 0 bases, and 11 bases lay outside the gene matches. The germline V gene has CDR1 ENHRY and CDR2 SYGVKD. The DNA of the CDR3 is TGTGCCATCAGTGAGTCCATATCCGGGACAGGGGGCTTGCATCAGCCCCAGCATTTT. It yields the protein CAISESISGTGGLHQPQHF.